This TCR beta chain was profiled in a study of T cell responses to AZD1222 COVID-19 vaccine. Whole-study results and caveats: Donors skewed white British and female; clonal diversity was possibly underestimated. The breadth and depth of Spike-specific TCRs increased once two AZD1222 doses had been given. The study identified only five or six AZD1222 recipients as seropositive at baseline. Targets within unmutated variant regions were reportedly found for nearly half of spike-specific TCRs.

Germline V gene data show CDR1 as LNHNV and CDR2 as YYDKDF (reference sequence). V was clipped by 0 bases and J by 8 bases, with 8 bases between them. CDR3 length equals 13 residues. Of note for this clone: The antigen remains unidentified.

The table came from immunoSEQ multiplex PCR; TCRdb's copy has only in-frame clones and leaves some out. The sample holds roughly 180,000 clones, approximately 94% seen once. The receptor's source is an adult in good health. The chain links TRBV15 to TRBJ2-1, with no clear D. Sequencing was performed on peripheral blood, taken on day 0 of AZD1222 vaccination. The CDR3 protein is CATSRDLGHEQFF. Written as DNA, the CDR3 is TGTGCCACCAGCAGAGATCTAGGACATGAGCAGTTCTTC.